This TCR beta chain appears in the sequencing data of a study of cytomegalovirus exposure and HLA in healthy donors. The ends were cut back, 4 bases at V and 0 bases at J, with 23 bases in the middle. CDR1 is SGDLS and CDR2 is YYNGEE in the germline V gene. The CDR3 is 18 amino acids. Both 60 Vbeta primers and 13 Jbeta primers went into the PCR. Measured with immunoSEQ multiplex PCR; TCRdb has only the in-frame clones, and not every one. Its table records around 70,000 clones. The sequenced sample was PBMCs. The chain is built from TRBV9 and TRBJ2-7; a weak D match, TRBD2 (7 bases). The source of this sequence is a man in his forties or fifties in good health and CMV-seronegative. The CDR3 sequence: CASSPNRGGIGGSYEQYF. CDR3 nucleotide sequence: TGTGCCAGCAGCCCCAATAGGGGGGGGATCGGGGGCTCCTACGAGCAGTACTTC.